These 17 T cell receptor beta chains originate from one sample sequenced in a study of T-cell memory formation after mild COVID-19. From the 5' RACE reads, TCRdb called clonotypes with MiXCR, one entry per CDR3 protein. Here the sample spans about 57,000 distinct CDR3 sequences, more than 9% being singletons. The sequenced material came from PBMCs or a T cell subset sorted from them (not recorded which). The receptors stem from a man aged 18-30 years who had mild COVID-19 (a few samples of this study predate the infection). Cell type and time point are not known.

This clonotype occurred a few times. The chain joins TRBV6-2 or TRBV6-3 to TRBJ1-5; D ambiguous. The CDR3 has 13 amino acids. With 6 bases removed from V and 0 bases from J, the gap between germline ends came to 6 bases. In germline, CDR1 is MNHEY, CDR2 SVGEGT. CDR3 DNA sequence: TGTGCCAGCAGGACCGATAGCAATCAGCCCCAGCATTTT. Translating gives CASRTDSNQPQHF.

This clonotype has only a few counts. The rearrangement uses TRBV7-9 and TRBJ2-1, with D possibly matching TRBD1 (5 bases). The V gene lost 1 base and the J gene lost 4 bases, with 14 bases spanning the gap. The germline CDR1 and CDR2 sequences are SEHNR and FQNEAQ (reference sequence). The CDR3 covers 16 residues. CDR3 residues: CASSLVSTAYYNEQFF. The CDR3 nucleotides read TGTGCCAGCAGCTTAGTTTCGACAGCTTATTACAATGAGCAGTTCTTC.

This clonotype was observed a handful of times. This sequence joins TRBV7-9 and TRBJ2-1; possibly TRBD1 or TRBD2 for D (6 bases each). Germline-derived CDR1 and CDR2 are SEHNR and FQNEAQ (reference sequence). With 6 bases removed from V and 7 bases from J, the gap between germline ends came to 16 bases. The CDR3 loop spans 14 amino acids. The CDR3 sequence: CASSITGAGNEQFF. The CDR3 DNA sequence: TGTGCCAGCAGTATAACGGGGGCAGGGAATGAGCAGTTCTTC. Variable domain in full (rest from reference TRBV7-9 and TRBJ2-1): DTGVSQNPRHKITKRGQNVTFRCDPISEHNRLYWYRQTLGQGPEFLTYFQNEAQLEKSRLLSDRFSAERPKGSFSTLEIQRTEQGDSAMYLCASSITGAGNEQFFGPGTRLTVL.

V and J are TRBV5-1 and TRBJ2-1; the D is unclear. Trimming stripped 4 bases from V and 6 bases from J, with 14 bases between. This CDR3 region has 14 residues. Germline lookup yields CDR1 SGHRS and CDR2 YFSETQ. CDR3 residues: CASSPLPEFNEQFF. In DNA form, the CDR3 reads TGCGCCAGCAGCCCCTTACCCGAATTCAATGAGCAGTTCTTC. The full variable domain, rest sourced from reference TRBV5-1 and TRBJ2-1, is KAGVTQTPRYLIKTRGQQVTLSCSPISGHRSVSWYQQTPGQGLQFLFEYFSETQRNKGNFPGRFSGRQFSNSRSEMNVSTLELGDSALYLCASSPLPEFNEQFFGPGTRLTVL.

V gene TRBV7-2 combines with J gene TRBJ2-2, with D perhaps matching TRBD1 (6 bases). The CDR3 is 14 residues long. V dropped 5 bases and J dropped 12 bases, with 19 bases sitting between them. From germline, CDR1 is SGHTA and CDR2 FQGNSA. Here the CDR3 DNA reads TGTGCCAGCAGCGTCACAGGGATCCGACCCAAGCTGTTTTTT. This codes for CASSVTGIRPKLFF.

The V call is TRBV28, the J call TRBJ2-5; the match to TRBD1 covers 8 bases. J gave up 5 bases and V 2 bases, and 10 bases lay outside the gene matches. The CDR3 totals 16 residues. CDR1 MDHEN and CDR2 SYDVKM come from the germline V gene. CDR3 region: CASSLGPSGGWETQYF. Here the CDR3 DNA reads TGTGCCAGCAGTTTAGGCCCCTCAGGGGGCTGGGAGACCCAGTACTTC.

This chain joins TRBV6-5 and TRBJ1-1; D gene uncertain. The V gene's germline CDR1 is MNHEY and CDR2 SVGAGI. The CDR3 is 14 residues long. V lost 2 bases and J lost 4, with 11 bases in between. CDR3 DNA sequence: TGTGCCAGCAGTTACGGGGTAAGGGCCACTGAAGCTTTCTTT. It translates to CASSYGVRATEAFF.

This clonotype has only a few counts. This chain connects TRBV14 to TRBJ2-5; D unresolved. Per the germline V gene, CDR1 is SGHDN and CDR2 is FVKESK. This CDR3 spans 16 amino acids. V gave up 1 base and J gave up 0 bases, with 12 bases separating them. CDR3 amino acids: CASSQVEGRHQETQYF. Here the CDR3 DNA reads TGTGCCAGCAGCCAAGTAGAAGGCAGGCACCAAGAGACCCAGTACTTC.

In its sample, this clonotype was seen a few times. The rearrangement joins TRBV7-9 to TRBJ2-5; no clear D gene. Trimming removed 5 bases at V and 2 bases at J, with 6 bases between. CDR1 is SEHNR and CDR2 is FQNEAQ in the germline V gene (reference sequence). CDR3 length: 12 amino acids. The CDR3: CASSILQETQYF. Written as DNA, the CDR3 is TGTGCCAGCAGCATACTTCAAGAGACCCAGTACTTC.

This clonotype was detected only a few times. The chain links TRBV2 to TRBJ2-7; D may be TRBD2 (5 bases). The CDR3 runs to 16 residues. V was trimmed by 6 bases and J by 3 bases, leaving 21 bases between them. The germline V gene has CDR1 SNHLY and CDR2 FYNNEI. This chain's CDR3 is CASRDSRWGSGYEQYF. CDR3 nucleotides: TGTGCCAGCAGGGATTCACGATGGGGAAGCGGCTACGAGCAGTACTTC.

The J gene is TRBJ1-2, the V gene TRBV5-1; 8 bases match TRBD1. The CDR3 consists of 13 residues. From germline, CDR1 is SGHRS and CDR2 YFSETQ. Trimming removed 2 bases from V and 8 bases from J; junction bases left unmatched: 5. The CDR3 reads CASSFGQGGGYTF. In nucleotides, the CDR3 is TGCGCCAGCAGCTTCGGACAGGGTGGAGGCTACACCTTC.

This rearrangement joins TRBV7-9 to TRBJ1-2, with D hard to call. CDR3 length: 13 amino acids. Trimming shortened V by 3 bases and J by 10 bases, and 15 bases separated the two germline ends. Germline V CDR1 and CDR2: SEHNR, FQNEAQ (reference sequence). This CDR3 is CASSFVVGADYTF. The CDR3 nucleotides read TGTGCCAGCAGCTTCGTGGTGGGCGCCGACTACACCTTC.

There are a few counts of this clonotype. The genes are TRBV7-6 and TRBJ1-4; 7 nucleotides match TRBD1. CDR1 is SGHVS, CDR2 FNYEAQ, per germline. This CDR3 has 16 residues. The V gene end was trimmed by 7 bases and the J gene end by 0 bases; junction bases not matched to a gene: 8. CDR3 bases: TGTGCCAGCAAGGGACAGCTAGGGGCAACTAATGAAAAACTGTTTTTT. It codes for CASKGQLGATNEKLFF.

This sequence joins TRBV7-9 and TRBJ2-3; D possibly matches TRBD1 or TRBD2 (5 bases each). The CDR3 spans 14 residues. V gave up 6 bases and J gave up 3 bases, with 13 bases separating them. Germline CDR1 is SEHNR and CDR2 is FQNEAQ (reference sequence). The CDR3 region has the DNA TGTGCCAGCAGAGTCGAGGGGAGTACAGATACGCAGTATTTT. This gives the protein CASRVEGSTDTQYF.

This clonotype appeared a few times. This chain joins TRBV7-3 and TRBJ1-2, with D possibly TRBD1 on 6 matching bases. Looked up from germline, CDR1 is SGHTA and CDR2 is FQGTGA. This CDR3 is built from 13 residues. V was pared by 5 bases and J by 3 bases, with 10 bases between. The CDR3 loop is CASSQQGYYGYTF. The CDR3 DNA reads as TGTGCCAGCAGCCAACAGGGTTACTATGGCTACACCTTC.

This clonotype was recorded a few times. The chain carries TRBV11-2 and TRBJ2-4; D may be TRBD1 (6 bases). The CDR3 contains 13 residues. Germline CDR1 reads SGHAT; CDR2 reads FQNNGV. V was pared by 4 bases and J by 5 bases, with 9 bases between. The CDR3 protein is CASSSGTQNIQYF. Written as DNA, the CDR3 is TGTGCCAGCAGCTCTGGGACACAAAACATTCAGTACTTC.

This clonotype was observed at least ten times. The chain recombines TRBV28 with TRBJ2-5; TRBD2 matches 10 bases. Per germline, CDR1 MDHEN and CDR2 SYDVKM. With V trimmed by 5 bases and J by 3 bases, 15 bases remained unmatched. This CDR3 comprises 18 residues. The CDR3 region is CASSRELERGGREETQYF. DNA for the CDR3: TGTGCCAGCAGTAGGGAACTAGAGCGGGGGGGCCGGGAAGAGACCCAGTACTTC.